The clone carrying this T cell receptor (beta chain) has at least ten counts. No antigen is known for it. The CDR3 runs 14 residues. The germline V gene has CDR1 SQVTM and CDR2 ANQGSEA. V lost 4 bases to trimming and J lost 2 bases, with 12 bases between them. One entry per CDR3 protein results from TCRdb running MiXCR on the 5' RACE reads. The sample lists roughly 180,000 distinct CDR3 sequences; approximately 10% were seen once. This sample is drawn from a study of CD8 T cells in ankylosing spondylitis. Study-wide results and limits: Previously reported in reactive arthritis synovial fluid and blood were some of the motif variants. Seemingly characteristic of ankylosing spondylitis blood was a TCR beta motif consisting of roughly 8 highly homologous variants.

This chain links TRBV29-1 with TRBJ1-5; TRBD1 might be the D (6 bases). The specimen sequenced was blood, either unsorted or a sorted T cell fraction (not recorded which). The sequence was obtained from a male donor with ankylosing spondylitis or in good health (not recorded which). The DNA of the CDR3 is TGCAGCGTTGCGCAGGGGAAGGGCAATCAGCCCCAGCATTTT. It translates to CSVAQGKGNQPQHF.